The T cell receptor beta chain under discussion was sequenced for a study of human T cells and chemical hapten exposure. At the level of the study: Weekly administration of diphenylcyclopropenone to the scalp of patients continued throughout the roughly 23-week study.

The library labeled individual cDNA molecules by adding unique molecular identifiers to them. One entry per CDR3 protein, called by TCRdb with MiXCR from the RACE reads. Here the sample spans more than 80,000 distinct CDR3 sequences, roughly 10% being singletons. This sample's time point: pre-sensitization, week 0. As for treatment: therapeutic diphenylcyclopropenone sensitization with weekly scalp DPC. Blood sampling preceded each patch test application. The V and J ends lost 6 bases and 5 bases respectively, with 13 bases between them. The V gene's germline CDR1 is SQVTM and CDR2 ANQGSEA. The CDR3 covers 13 residues. This clonotype was counted only a few times.

The V gene is TRBV29-1, the J gene TRBJ2-2, with D possibly being TRBD1 (5 bases). The TCR comes from a woman aged 60-75 years with alopecia areata. Some clones in this sample may be carry-over from other donors' samples. Sequencing was performed on whole blood, taken in connection with sensitization to the hapten diphenylcyclopropenone (DPC). The CDR3 sequence is CSVDTGKTGELFF. The CDR3 nucleotides read TGCAGCGTCGATACAGGAAAAACCGGGGAGCTGTTTTTT.